This T cell receptor beta chain was identified in a study of identical twins. Study outcomes and limitations: Models predicted less out-of-frame TCR alpha sharing in monozygotic twins than was found. Partly confounded zero-insertion analyses could result from invariant MAIT and iNKT cells. Twins' excess sharing was less marked for out-of-frame beta sequences.

This CDR3 contains 17 residues. V lost 4 bases to trimming and J lost 5 bases; unmatched junction nucleotides: 16. CDR1 and CDR2 (germline): ENHRY, SYGVKD. One entry per CDR3 protein results from TCRdb running MiXCR on the 5' RACE reads. The sample holds about 390,000 distinct CDR3 sequences, around 9% seen once. This clonotype came up a few times. Antigen specificity is unknown. Sequences were obtained from naive T cells sorted from blood. The genes are TRBV10-3 and TRBJ2-7, with 8 bases fitting TRBD2. This clonotype was obtained from a woman aged 45-65 years in good health. The CDR3 spells CAISGAQTAGVGDEQYF. Written as DNA, the CDR3 is TGTGCCATCAGTGGTGCCCAGACAGCGGGGGTTGGGGACGAGCAGTACTTC.